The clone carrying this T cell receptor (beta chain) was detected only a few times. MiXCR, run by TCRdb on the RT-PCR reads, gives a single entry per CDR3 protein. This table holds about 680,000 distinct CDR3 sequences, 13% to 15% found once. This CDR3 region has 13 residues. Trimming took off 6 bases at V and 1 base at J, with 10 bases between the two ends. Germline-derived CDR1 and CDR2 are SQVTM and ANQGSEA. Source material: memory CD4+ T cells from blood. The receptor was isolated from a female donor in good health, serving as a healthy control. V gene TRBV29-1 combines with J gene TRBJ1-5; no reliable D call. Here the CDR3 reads CSVAYGSNQPQHF. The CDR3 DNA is TGCAGCGTGGCGTACGGGAGCAATCAGCCCCAGCATTTT.